Reported below is one T cell receptor (beta chain). Antigen specificity is unknown. This sample is part of a study of OX40 agonist ivuxolimab in advanced cancers. General observations from the study: The expanded peripheral T cells' antigen specificity was not determined. The mean number of expanded clones was higher in CD8+ T cells than in CD4+.

V was cut by 3 bases and J by 0 bases, with 3 bases left in between. This CDR3 has 13 amino acids. Germline V gene data show CDR1 as MDHEN and CDR2 as SYDVKM. The method was immunoSEQ multiplex PCR; TCRdb's version includes in-frame clones alone and lacks a portion of them. The repertoire holds 65,000 to 95,000 clones, with 92% as singletons. The chain uses TRBV28 and TRBJ1-5; D gene ambiguous. The input for sequencing was CD4+ or CD8+ T cells sorted from blood, taken in a trial of the OX40 agonist ivuxolimab. The clonotype comes from an adult with an advanced solid tumor such as melanoma, head and neck, liver or kidney cancer. CDR3 in DNA: TGTGCCAGCAGTTTTTATAGCAATCAGCCCCAGCATTTT. Protein: CASSFYSNQPQHF.